This TCR beta chain is from a study of blood T cells in healthy people across ages (dated by TCRdb to 2015 to 2017). In terms of the full investigation: Template switching captured roughly one uniquely barcoded TCR beta cDNA molecule per two T cells in model experiments. To track age-related changes in TCR beta repertoire diversity, the study relied on deep sequencing normalized with unique cDNA molecular identifiers. Four age groups were formed from the donors: young (average approximately 16 years), middle-aged (more than 35), aged (roughly 58) and long-lived (around 82). To avoid experimental bias, donors of different ages were randomly spread across the sequencing lanes. Two additional independent replicas of 1 million unique cDNA reads from the same blood draw were analyzed for two donors (one aged 18 to 30 and one aged 80 or older).

According to the germline V gene (reference sequence), CDR1 reads MNHEY and CDR2 reads SMNVEV. The CDR3 covers 15 residues, taking in both the cysteine and the phenylalanine. Of the read, only the CDR3 DNA is kept; its 45 bases are in frame from base 1. The library was prepared using 5' RACE. TCRdb shows the sequencer as Illumina HiSeq 2500. A second PCR of about 7 to 12 cycles was performed with a sample-barcoded 5' primer and a J-beta primer mix. A template-switch 5' adaptor carrying 12 random nucleotides introduced a unique molecular identifier onto each TCR beta cDNA molecule. At least 2.5 million CDR3-containing paired-end reads were obtained from each sample. First-strand cDNA was synthesized from all RNA with the Mint cDNA synthesis kit, primed by a TRBC-specific oligonucleotide. All cDNA was treated with uracil-DNA glycosylase and then went through a first 18-cycle PCR with the universal primers M1SS and BC2_uni_R. The original methods were these. For normalization, 1 million high-quality reads, each with a distinct molecular identifier, were randomly selected from each sample. Instead of being binned into consensus sequences, reads with shared molecular identifiers were discarded. MiTCR, run with a Q25 quality threshold and the strictest error-elimination algorithm, handled CDR3 identification, clonotype clustering and error correction. A nonparametric unseen species model with Euler transformation was used to estimate lower-bound total TCR beta diversity. TCRdb redid the processing of the public reads, applying fastp at Q25 and MiXCR, and retained in-frame beta chains. CDR3 protein duplicates are merged, each entry listing the most common genes and DNA. The V and J calls were not made by the authors but by TCRdb's processing. For this sample there are approximately 800,000 distinct CDR3 sequences; around two thirds appear just once. Together, the top ten hold around a quarter of the sample.

Study-wide findings and limitations: The CMV infection status of donors was not known, potentially confounding age-related changes in expanded clonotypes. As age increased, observed TCR beta diversity per million T cells dropped in a roughly linear way, and a significant reduction was already evident by age roughly 36. A strong correlation was found between observed TCR beta diversity and the percentage of naive T cells measured by flow cytometry. The long-lived group showed more naive CD4+ T cells, fewer expanded clones and increased TCR diversity than the aged group, suggesting age selection. Total diversity estimates from one million sequenced T cells were considered lower bounds and underestimates. Bulk unsorted PBMC profiling prevented conclusive comparison of naive and antigen-experienced compartments.

To note about this clonotype: Its antigen has not been determined. A junction boundary mismatches the germline segment, possibly from a read error.

Systemically healthy Caucasian individuals from Russia, around 39 in total and aged about 6 to 90 years, were included as donors. Each donor gave 8 to 10 milliliters of peripheral blood, drawn into EDTA-treated Vacutainer tubes. PBMCs were isolated by Ficoll-Paque density-gradient centrifugation, with at least 6 million obtained per sample. Trizol reagent was used to extract total RNA from the PBMCs, yielding at least 5 micrograms per sample. Naive CD45RAhigh/CD27high T cell percentages were measured by flow cytometry on a PBMC aliquot from every donor. The V and J segments used are TRBV27 and TRBJ2-7; 9 bases in the middle match TRBD1. The sequencing sample was made of blood. The sequence was obtained from a man aged 25-45 years in good health. The DNA sequence reads TGTGCCCGCAGCCGGGACAGGGAGGACTCCTACGAGCAGTACTTC. It is translated as CARSRDREDSYEQYF.